This is a list of T cell receptor beta chains from one sample in a study of blood T cell repertoires in COVID-19. Measured with immunoSEQ multiplex PCR; TCRdb has only the in-frame clones, and not every one. The table records over 250,000 clones, around 87% of them present only once. Sequencing used PBMCs or T cells enriched from blood (not recorded which). These TCRs come from a woman aged 25 to 45 who had recovered from COVID-19. The conserved cysteine and the conserved F or W are not part of the CDR3 here. Each record gives: V gene, J gene, CDR3 protein.

V gene: TRBV9
J gene: TRBJ2-2
CDR3 protein: ASSVARSGNTGELF

V gene: TRBV5-1
J gene: TRBJ1-5
CDR3 protein: ASSTGQGGYQPQH

V gene: TRBV18
J gene: TRBJ1-1
CDR3 protein: ASSQLLGEGTEAF

V gene: TRBV19
J gene: TRBJ1-5
CDR3 protein: ASSPRGLTNQPQH

V gene: TRBV5-1
J gene: TRBJ2-4
CDR3 protein: ASSLNSGGQLAKNIQY

V gene: TRBV3-1/TRBV3-2
J gene: TRBJ2-3
CDR3 protein: ASSQLPGGLTDTQY

V gene: TRBV6-5
J gene: TRBJ2-1
CDR3 protein: ASIPRGSPGEQF

V gene: TRBV19
J gene: TRBJ1-3
CDR3 protein: ASSPGGSGNTIY

V gene: TRBV6-1
J gene: TRBJ1-4
CDR3 protein: ASSEFRGYGEKLF

V gene: TRBV19
J gene: TRBJ1-5
CDR3 protein: ASKSIRGQPLSPNQPQH

V gene: TRBV30
J gene: TRBJ1-2
CDR3 protein: AWTLNYGYT

V gene: TRBV6-5
J gene: TRBJ2-3
CDR3 protein: ASQRMGGGTDTQY

V gene: TRBV7-6
J gene: TRBJ2-5
CDR3 protein: ASSPSPPGLIQETQY

V gene: TRBV3-1/TRBV3-2
J gene: TRBJ2-5
CDR3 protein: ASSPTGAQETQY

V gene: TRBV19
J gene: TRBJ2-3
CDR3 protein: ASRNPGLAHTQY

V gene: TRBV21-1
J gene: TRBJ2-1
CDR3 protein: ASNSLGGGKGSEQF

V gene: TRBV29-1
J gene: TRBJ1-1
CDR3 protein: SVGGTDTEAF

V gene: TRBV6-1
J gene: TRBJ1-1
CDR3 protein: ASSDIRFRTEAF

V gene: TRBV6-2/TRBV6-3
J gene: TRBJ1-1
CDR3 protein: ASSHLAGTEAF

V gene: TRBV9
J gene: TRBJ1-4
CDR3 protein: ASSFQDRGHNEKLF

V gene: TRBV18
J gene: TRBJ2-2
CDR3 protein: ASSPSLAGAPNTGELF

V gene: TRBV10-3
J gene: TRBJ2-5
CDR3 protein: AISGDRQETQY

V gene: TRBV28
J gene: TRBJ2-5
CDR3 protein: ASSSLSGTSGRETQY

V gene: TRBV6-5
J gene: TRBJ1-1
CDR3 protein: ASKTSTGSEAF

V gene: TRBV29-1
J gene: TRBJ1-2
CDR3 protein: SVGTFGGYT

V gene: TRBV28
J gene: TRBJ1-2
CDR3 protein: ASSDASNYGYT

V gene: TRBV9
J gene: TRBJ2-7
CDR3 protein: ASSPRGGTRGHPGSYEQY

V gene: TRBV5-4
J gene: TRBJ1-2
CDR3 protein: ASSLGRDNGYT

V gene: TRBV9
J gene: TRBJ2-3
CDR3 protein: ASSVGGFPGMDTQY

V gene: TRBV6-4
J gene: TRBJ2-1
CDR3 protein: ASSDSRVGEQF

V gene: TRBV6-5
J gene: TRBJ1-5
CDR3 protein: ASSYSSNPTGQPQH

V gene: TRBV10-2
J gene: TRBJ2-7
CDR3 protein: ASSEPTGGEQY

V gene: TRBV7-8
J gene: TRBJ1-5
CDR3 protein: ASSRELGRDFD

V gene: TRBV6-5
J gene: TRBJ1-1
CDR3 protein: ASSYLNAVAEAF

V gene: TRBV7-9
J gene: TRBJ1-2
CDR3 protein: ASSFDSRGYT

V gene: TRBV3-1/TRBV3-2
J gene: TRBJ1-2
CDR3 protein: ASSQAAAGASYGYT

V gene: TRBV2
J gene: TRBJ1-2
CDR3 protein: ASSTGSGGYT

V gene: TRBV10-3
J gene: TRBJ2-7
CDR3 protein: ATAGLIGEQY

V gene: TRBV5-1
J gene: TRBJ1-1
CDR3 protein: ASSSPPSGTTEAF

V gene: TRBV6-1
J gene: TRBJ2-5
CDR3 protein: ASSEDYLVETQY

V gene: TRBV5-6
J gene: TRBJ1-2
CDR3 protein: ASSVNYRDSDYGYT

V gene: TRBV30
J gene: TRBJ1-1
CDR3 protein: AWSHQGGQGEAF